Described below is a single T cell receptor beta chain sequence and its context. The antigen is not known. Given a much more abundant clone one base away, this may be a read error. This sample was taken from a study of CD8 T cells in ankylosing spondylitis. Scientists made TCR beta libraries using quantitative 5'-RACE with molecular barcodes. TCRdb passed the 5' RACE reads through MiXCR, listing each CDR3 protein once. The sample lists 220,000 or so distinct CDR3 sequences, roughly a tenth occurring once. Study-wide findings and caveats: A TCR beta motif made of several highly homologous variants seemed typical of ankylosing spondylitis blood. Disease-linked clones, CD8+, were relatively rare in peripheral blood. Earlier work had already found some motif variants in reactive arthritis synovial fluid and blood.

The CDR3 has 15 amino acids. With 0 bases removed from V and 1 base from J, the gap between germline ends came to 9 bases. In germline, CDR1 is DFQATT, CDR2 SNEGSKA (reference sequence). This chain joins TRBV20-1 and TRBJ2-2; D is unresolved. This clonotype was obtained from a male donor with ankylosing spondylitis or in good health (not recorded which). Sequences were obtained from blood, either unsorted or a sorted T cell fraction (not recorded which). CDR3 DNA: TGCAGTGCTAGAGATGAGCGAAGGAACACCGGGGAGCTGTTTTTT. It specifies CSARDERRNTGELFF.